What follows are 14 T cell receptor beta chains derived from one specimen sequenced in a study of blood T cell dynamics during melanoma immunotherapy. TCRdb's table, derived via immunoSEQ multiplex PCR, lists solely in-frame clones and lacks some. Among around 10,000 clones listed, roughly 80% were seen once. Sample time point: pre-treatment baseline. The source material was blood, sampled from a patient treated with checkpoint blockade. The receptors come from a human donor with melanoma.

V is TRBV6-5 and J is TRBJ1-1; no clear D gene. The germline V gene encodes CDR1 MNHEY and CDR2 SVGAGI. V lost 6 bases, J lost 1 base, and 9 bases lay in between. The CDR3 is 13 residues long. The CDR3: CASSQVRNTEAFF. The CDR3 DNA reads TGTGCCAGCAGCCAGGTGAGGAACACTGAAGCTTTCTTT.

The CDR3 bases are TGTGCCAGCAGCCCGGGCGCCGGGGAGCTGTTTTTT. It is translated as CASSPGAGELFF. J is TRBJ2-2 and V is TRBV9; D gene unclear. V was clipped by 4 bases and J by 6 bases, with 7 bases between them. The germline CDR1 and CDR2 sequences are SGDLS and YYNGEE. The CDR3 is made up of 12 amino acids.

V usage is TRBV11-2 and J usage is TRBJ1-2, with D perhaps TRBD1 (5 bases). Trimming pared 7 bases from V and 4 bases from J, leaving 19 bases between. This CDR3 is built from 15 residues. Per the germline V gene, CDR1 is SGHAT and CDR2 is FQNNGV. The CDR3 sequence is CASTLTPGSIYGYTF. CDR3 bases: TGTGCCAGCACCCTTACCCCAGGGAGCATCTATGGCTACACCTTC. The variable domain in full, completed from reference TRBV11-2 and TRBJ1-2, reads EAGVAQSPRYKIIEKRQSVAFWCNPISGHATLYWYQQILGQGPKLLIQFQNNGVVDDSQLPKDRFSAERLKGVDSTLKIQPAKLEDSAVYLCASTLTPGSIYGYTFGSGTRLTVV.

This clone was detected a few times. The J gene is TRBJ1-6, the V gene TRBV7-9; 7 bases agree with TRBD1. With V trimmed by 5 bases and J by 7 bases, 5 bases remained unmatched. The CDR3 runs to 14 residues. Germline V gene lookup returns CDR1 SEHNR and CDR2 FQNEAQ (reference sequence). CDR3 protein: CASSEGARNSPLHF. The CDR3, as DNA: TGTGCCAGCAGCGAGGGGGCCCGAAATTCACCCCTCCACTTT.

This clone was picked up a small number of times. At one end the junction does not follow the germline gene, possibly because of a read error. The chain uses TRBV6-5 and TRBJ1-1; D not certain. Germline values: CDR1 MNHEY, CDR2 SVGAGI. There are 12 residues in the CDR3. Here the CDR3 reads CAISTLNTEAFF. The CDR3 DNA sequence: TGTGCCATCAGTACCCTGAACACTGAAGCTTTCTTT.

The chain couples TRBV18 to TRBJ1-1, with D possibly being TRBD1 (5 bases). This CDR3 spans 18 amino acids. CDR1 KGHSH and CDR2 LQKENI come from the germline V gene. V gave up 0 bases and J gave up 0 bases, with 17 bases separating them. The DNA for the CDR3 is TGTGCCAGCTCACCACCGAACGGTCAGGGAGGGTTGAACACTGAAGCTTTCTTT. Amino acid sequence: CASSPPNGQGGLNTEAFF. Variable domain in full (rest from reference TRBV18 and TRBJ1-1): NAGVMQNPRHLVRRRGQEARLRCSPMKGHSHVYWYRQLPEEGLKFMVYLQKENIIDESGMPKERFSAEFPKEGPSILRIQQVVRGDSAAYFCASSPPNGQGGLNTEAFFGQGTRLTVV.

The rearrangement uses TRBV30 and TRBJ2-5; D may be TRBD2 (6 bases). The germline CDR1 and CDR2 sequences are GTSNPN and SVGIG (reference sequence). V lost 1 base and J 4 bases, leaving 10 bases between the germline ends. There are 13 residues in the CDR3. The CDR3 sequence is CAWSGRALETQYF. The CDR3, as DNA: TGTGCCTGGAGTGGGAGGGCTTTAGAGACCCAGTACTTC.

This clone has just a few counts. The chain is built from TRBV14 and TRBJ2-1; 10 positions agree with TRBD1. V dropped 4 bases and J dropped 8; count of bases not matched to a gene: 11. The germline V gene has CDR1 SGHDN and CDR2 FVKESK. The CDR3 is 16 amino acids. The CDR3 bases are TGTGCCAGCAGCCTACTCCCGGGACAGGGGAGGGATGAGCAGTTCTTC. Translation gives CASSLLPGQGRDEQFF.

This clone turned up a few times. The same CDR3 can be traced to other DNA sequences in this sample. The rearrangement links TRBV7-8 to TRBJ1-1; D gene uncertain. Germline lookup yields CDR1 SGHVS and CDR2 FQNEAQ. This CDR3 region has 13 residues. Trimming took 1 base from V and 1 from J, leaving 4 bases between them. CDR3 nucleotides: TGTGCCAGCAGCTTAGTAGGGAACACTGAAGCTTTCTTT. As protein: CASSLVGNTEAFF.

The rearrangement links TRBV5-4 to TRBJ1-2; a weak D match, TRBD1 (5 bases). The CDR3 runs 15 residues. V dropped 4 bases and J dropped 6 bases, with 19 bases sitting between them. Germline CDR1 and CDR2: SGHNT and YYREEE (reference sequence). CDR3 nucleotides: TGTGCCAGCAGCCCACGGACACCCCTTCTTGATGGCTACACCTTC. Encoded protein: CASSPRTPLLDGYTF. The variable domain in full, with the rest retrieved from reference TRBV5-4 and TRBJ1-2, is ETGVTQSPTHLIKTRGQQVTLRCSSQSGHNTVSWYQQALGQGPQFIFQYYREEENGRGNFPPRFSGLQFPNYSSELNVNALELDDSALYLCASSPRTPLLDGYTFGSGTRLTVV.

The chain links TRBV4-1 to TRBJ2-5, with D uncertain. V lost 0 bases and J lost 2, with 7 bases in between. The CDR3 has 14 residues. Per the germline V gene, CDR1 is MGHRA and CDR2 is YSYEKL. The CDR3 DNA reads as TGCGCCAGCAGCCAAGATTTTGGACAAGAGACCCAGTACTTC. Translated: CASSQDFGQETQYF.

A few counts support this clone. For the CDR3, the DNA is TGTGCCACCATCCGACAGCCCTGGGAGGGTTCACCCCTCCACTTT. It yields the protein CATIRQPWEGSPLHF. This chain uses TRBV2 with TRBJ1-6; TRBD1 might be the D (5 bases). Germline V lookup: CDR1 SNHLY, CDR2 FYNNEI. The CDR3 has 15 amino acids. The V and J ends lost 10 bases and 9 bases respectively, with 22 bases between them.

This clone turned up a few times. The chain couples TRBV7-2 to TRBJ2-3; D call uncertain. CDR3 length: 15 residues. Germline CDR1 SGHTA, CDR2 FQGNSA. Trimming shortened V by 4 bases and J by 3 bases, and 14 bases separated the two germline ends. The DNA of the CDR3 is TGTGCCAGCAGCTACGACCTGAGGCGGACAGATACGCAGTATTTT. It encodes CASSYDLRRTDTQYF.

In its sample, this clone was seen once. The chain carries TRBV19 and TRBJ1-2; weak D call: TRBD1 (5 bases). V lost 2 bases to trimming and J lost 2 bases, with 12 bases between them. Germline loops: CDR1 LNHDA, CDR2 SQIVND (reference sequence). The CDR3 sequence is 15 residues long. The DNA of the CDR3 is TGTGCCAGTAGTATAATGGCAGGGAAGAACTATGGCTACACCTTC. Residues: CASSIMAGKNYGYTF.